A selection of T cell receptor beta chains follows, all from one sample in a study of T cell repertoires in aging, cancer and after chemotherapy. Each CDR3 protein is one row after TCRdb ran MiXCR on the multiplex PCR reads. The profile covers about a thousand distinct CDR3 sequences, with over 20% appearing a single time and 25% to 30% taken by the ten largest. The sample comprised blood. Receptors originate from a human donor with a solid tumor. Each CDR3 is given with its conserved first and last residue. The D gene is left open where the match is weak. The size of a clone is reported for some rows only, either as once, few or many, or as a class for expanded clones.

TRBJ2-7,NA,NA,TRBV20-1,CSARRQGNYEQYF,TGCAGTGCTAGGCGCCAGGGTAACTACGAGCAGTACTTC
TRBJ2-3,NA,NA,TRBV9,CASSVNHASAATDTQYF,TGTGCCAGCAGCGTTAATCATGCCTCGGCGGCCACAGATACGCAGTATTTT
TRBJ1-2,TRBD1,few,TRBV28,CASRGQGEDYGYTF,TGTGCCAGCAGGGGACAGGGGGAAGACTATGGCTACACCTTC
TRBJ1-3,NA,few,TRBV19,CASKFKSRGMSGNTIYF,TGTGCCAGTAAATTTAAATCAAGAGGGATGTCTGGAAACACCATATATTTT
TRBJ1-1,TRBD1,few,TRBV5-1,CASSNQDRGTEAFF,TGCGCCAGCAGCAACCAGGACAGGGGCACTGAAGCTTTCTTT
TRBJ1-5,NA,few,TRBV24-1,CTTDGGGNQPQHF,TGTACCACCGATGGGGGAGGCAATCAGCCCCAGCATTTT
TRBJ2-7,NA,NA,TRBV29-1,CSAFSREQYF,TGCAGCGCCTTCTCCCGCGAGCAGTACTTC
TRBJ1-1,NA,few,TRBV12-3/TRBV12-4,CASSQGPYTEAFF,TGTGCCAGCAGTCAGGGGCCGTACACTGAAGCTTTCTTT
TRBJ1-2,NA,large,TRBV19,CASSPQTSGPYGYTF,TGTGCCAGTAGTCCCCAAACCTCAGGGCCCTATGGCTACACCTTC
TRBJ1-1,NA,few,TRBV7-3,CASSFFFGVNTEAFF,TGTGCCAGCAGCTTCTTTTTTGGGGTTAACACTGAAGCTTTCTTT
TRBJ1-1,NA,few,TRBV11-2,CASSVGLNTEAFF,TGTGCCAGCAGCGTCGGTCTTAACACTGAAGCTTTCTTT
TRBJ1-5,NA,few,TRBV7-9,CASSFSFEGDQPQHF,TGTGCCAGCAGCTTCTCATTCGAGGGCGATCAGCCCCAGCATTTT
TRBJ2-7,TRBD1,large,TRBV12-3/TRBV12-4,CASTLTGVGEQYF,TGTGCCAGCACCCTGACAGGGGTTGGCGAGCAGTACTTC
TRBJ1-2,NA,large,TRBV19,CASSTGRLLANYGYTF,TGTGCCAGTAGTACCGGACGGTTGTTAGCTAACTATGGCTACACCTTC
TRBJ1-1,NA,few,TRBV18,CASSVAAQGDEAFF,TGTGCCAGCTCCGTAGCCGCACAGGGCGATGAAGCTTTCTTT
TRBJ1-1,NA,medium-sized,TRBV6-1,CASSASGGGTEAFF,TGTGCCAGCAGTGCCTCAGGTGGGGGAACTGAAGCTTTCTTT
TRBJ1-5,NA,NA,TRBV6-1,CASSPPGQIGRVRSQHF,TGTGCCAGCAGTCCCCCCGGGCAAATTGGGAGGGTAAGATCCCAGCATTTT
TRBJ2-2,NA,large,TRBV6-5,CASSYSAGELFF,TGTGCCAGCAGTTACTCAGCCGGGGAGCTGTTTTTT
TRBJ1-5,NA,large,TRBV6-6,CASSYEDSSSNQPQHF,TGTGCCAGCAGTTACGAGGACTCGTCCAGCAATCAGCCCCAGCATTTT
TRBJ2-5,TRBD2,NA,TRBV24-1,CATSPSGGQETQYF,TGTGCCACCAGTCCCAGCGGGGGACAAGAGACCCAGTACTTC
TRBJ2-5,TRBD1,NA,TRBV7-7,CASSFGTGVKETQYF,TGTGCCAGCAGCTTTGGGACAGGGGTCAAGGAGACCCAGTACTTC
TRBJ2-1,TRBD2,few,TRBV20-1,CSARGTSGGALEQFF,TGCAGTGCTAGGGGGACTAGCGGGGGGGCCCTTGAGCAGTTCTTC
TRBJ2-5,NA,few,TRBV20-1,CSARDRGTQYF,TGCAGTGCTAGAGATAGGGGGACCCAGTACTTC
TRBJ2-7,NA,large,TRBV5-6,CASGRGANYEQYF,TGTGCCAGCGGCCGGGGGGCGAACTACGAGCAGTACTTC
TRBJ2-7,TRBD1,medium-sized,TRBV27,CASSPPGQGLFEQYF,TGTGCCAGCAGCCCCCCGGGACAGGGCCTCTTCGAGCAGTACTTC
TRBJ2-6,NA,large,TRBV6-5,CASSYSLRAGANVLTF,TGTGCCAGCAGTTACTCGTTAAGGGCTGGGGCCAACGTCCTGACTTTC
TRBJ2-7,NA,NA,TRBV6-5,CASSYDSSYEQYF,TGTGCCAGCAGTTACGACAGTTCCTACGAGCAGTACTTC
TRBJ1-4,NA,medium-sized,TRBV5-5,CASSFDATNEKLFF,TGTGCCAGCAGCTTCGATGCAACTAATGAAAAACTGTTTTTT
TRBJ1-4,NA,few,TRBV18,CASSAMISVGGEKLFF,TGTGCCAGCTCAGCGATGATCTCAGTGGGCGGTGAAAAACTGTTTTTT
TRBJ2-2,NA,NA,TRBV7-7,CASSPDSPGGGELFF,TGTGCCAGCAGCCCGGACAGTCCGGGGGGCGGGGAGCTGTTTTTT
TRBJ2-2,TRBD2,medium-sized,TRBV10-3,CAISAGTSVNTGELFF,TGTGCCATCAGTGCAGGGACTAGCGTTAACACCGGGGAGCTGTTTTTT
TRBJ2-2,TRBD2,large,TRBV7-9,CASSPGTSGRADGELFF,TGTGCCAGCAGCCCCGGGACTAGCGGGAGGGCCGACGGGGAGCTGTTTTTT
TRBJ2-3,NA,NA,TRBV20-1,CSARGRTYPKITDTQYF,TGCAGTGCTAGAGGCCGGACTTACCCAAAGATCACAGATACGCAGTATTTT